These 22 T cell receptor beta chains originate from one sample sequenced in a study of graft-versus-host responses after intestinal transplantation. Antigen specificity for these receptors is unknown. Some clones are missing from TCRdb's copy, which holds only in-frame ones; the method was immunoSEQ multiplex PCR. The sample holds 85,000 to 90,000 clones, 80% to 95% seen once. The sample was unstimulated CD4+ T cells sorted from spleen or lymph node cells, taken before intestinal transplant. The source of these receptors is a human donor who received an intestinal transplant.

The chain joins TRBV30 to TRBJ2-5; D is uncertain. The V and J ends lost 5 bases and 11 bases respectively, with 15 bases between them. Per the germline V gene, CDR1 is GTSNPN and CDR2 is SVGIG (reference sequence). This CDR3 has 11 amino acids. The CDR3 nucleotides read TGTGCCTGGCTCACCACGAACCGTCAGTACTTC. Residues: CAWLTTNRQYF.

V is TRBV4-2 and J is TRBJ2-3; D gene uncertain. CDR1 is LGHNA, CDR2 YNFKEQ, per germline. Trimming pared 0 bases from V and 0 bases from J, leaving 13 bases between. The CDR3 sequence is 17 residues long. This CDR3 reads CASSQDRAEVSTDTQYF. The CDR3 DNA follows: TGTGCCAGCAGCCAAGATAGGGCCGAGGTGAGCACAGATACGCAGTATTTT.

The chain recombines TRBV6-5 with TRBJ1-2, with 8 bases fitting TRBD1. CDR1 and CDR2 from the germline V gene are MNHEY and SVGAGI. The CDR3 consists of 12 residues. The V gene end was trimmed by 9 bases and the J gene end by 8 bases; junction bases not matched to a gene: 8. CDR3 bases: TGTGCCAGTTCACGACAGGGGTTGGGCTACACCTTC. Translating it yields CASSRQGLGYTF.

The chain combines TRBV2 with TRBJ2-1; D may match TRBD1 or TRBD2 (5 bases each). The CDR3 runs 15 residues. Germline CDR1 SNHLY, CDR2 FYNNEI. Trimming left V 7 bases short and J 0 bases short, with 13 bases between. The CDR3 sequence: CASKGRGSSYNEQFF. The DNA for the CDR3 is TGTGCCAGCAAGGGCCGGGGCAGCTCCTACAATGAGCAGTTCTTC.

This sequence joins TRBV5-1 and TRBJ2-1; 8 bases align to TRBD2. The junction had 2 bases not matched to a gene; V was cut back by 0 bases and J by 3 bases. Germline values: CDR1 SGHRS, CDR2 YFSETQ. The CDR3 consists of 15 residues. CDR3: CASSLGLAGYNEQFF. The CDR3 DNA follows: TGCGCCAGCAGCTTGGGTCTAGCGGGCTACAATGAGCAGTTCTTC.

The rearrangement uses TRBV2 and TRBJ2-2, with D unresolved. The CDR3 contains 16 residues. Germline V gene sequence: CDR1 SNHLY, CDR2 FYNNEI. The V end lost 4 bases, the J end lost 2 bases, and 14 bases lay between the germline ends. CDR3 loop: CASSATSRANTGELFF. CDR3 coding DNA: TGTGCCAGCAGTGCGACTTCTAGGGCAAACACCGGGGAGCTGTTTTTT. The whole variable domain, remainder taken from reference TRBV2 and TRBJ2-2, is EPEVTQTPSHQVTQMGQEVILRCVPISNHLYFYWYRQILGQKVEFLVSFYNNEISEKSEIFDDQFSVERPDGSNFTLKIRSTKLEDSAMYFCASSATSRANTGELFFGEGSRLTVL.

This chain links TRBV19 with TRBJ2-1; 7 bases map to TRBD1. Trimming at V came to 9 bases and at J to 0 bases, leaving 29 bases not matched to a gene. CDR3 length: 22 amino acids. Germline V gene data show CDR1 as LNHDA and CDR2 as SQIVND (reference sequence). The CDR3 is CASAEGFPGQPSLGSSYNEQFF. As DNA, the CDR3 is TGTGCCAGCGCCGAAGGATTCCCGGGACAGCCCAGCCTAGGTAGCTCCTACAATGAGCAGTTCTTC.

The chain is built from TRBV27 and TRBJ2-7; D possibly corresponds to TRBD2 (5 bases). Per germline, CDR1 MNHEY and CDR2 SMNVEV (reference sequence). The CDR3 length is 17 residues. Trimming removed 8 bases from V and 4 bases from J, with 27 bases in between. Here the CDR3 reads CASPAGQFIPVKYEQYF. CDR3 coding DNA: TGTGCCAGCCCCGCGGGCCAATTTATTCCGGTAAAGTACGAGCAGTACTTC.

The CDR3 spells CAWSVRGAFNYGYTF. The CDR3 DNA reads as TGTGCCTGGAGTGTCCGGGGGGCTTTTAACTATGGCTACACCTTC. This chain connects TRBV30 to TRBJ1-2; D perhaps matches TRBD1 (6 bases). Germline loops: CDR1 GTSNPN, CDR2 SVGIG (reference sequence). Trimming stripped 0 bases from V and 1 base from J, with 12 bases between. CDR3 size: 15 residues.

The chain carries TRBV28 and TRBJ2-7; no definite D call. The V end was cut by 7 bases, the J end by 5 bases, with 21 bases between. From germline, CDR1 is MDHEN and CDR2 SYDVKM. The CDR3 runs to 15 residues. The CDR3, as DNA: TGTGCCAGCACCTCCGCGGCGGTTAGTCAGGACGAGCAGTACTTC. It specifies CASTSAAVSQDEQYF. Using reference TRBV28 and TRBJ2-7 for the parts outside the CDR3, the full variable domain is DVKVTQSSRYLVKRTGEKVFLECVQDMDHENMFWYRQDPGLGLRLIYFSYDVKMKEKGDIPEGYSVSREKKERFSLILESASTNQTSMYLCASTSAAVSQDEQYFGPGTRLTVT.

The gene calls are TRBV6-1 and TRBJ1-5; no clear D. The CDR3 runs 14 residues. Between the trimmed V and J ends, which lost 6 bases and 4 bases, there was a span of 13 bases. The germline V gene encodes CDR1 MNHNS and CDR2 SASEGT. The CDR3 DNA reads TGTGCCAGCAGCCCCTACGGCGGAAATCAGCCCCAGCATTTT. Amino acid sequence: CASSPYGGNQPQHF.

The chain uses TRBV5-1 and TRBJ1-1; D remains unclear. Trimming stripped 0 bases from V and 0 bases from J, with 9 bases between. The CDR3 is 15 residues long. The germline V gene encodes CDR1 SGHRS and CDR2 YFSETQ. The CDR3: CASSLDRVLNTEAFF. The CDR3 DNA reads TGCGCCAGCAGCTTGGATCGGGTCTTGAACACTGAAGCTTTCTTT.

The V gene is TRBV28, the J gene TRBJ2-5, with unresolved D. The J call may be wrong; the DNA end is better matched by TRBJ2-7. Germline loops: CDR1 MDHEN, CDR2 SYDVKM. The CDR3 contains 12 residues. This chain's CDR3 is CASSSLSYEQYF. The DNA of the CDR3 is TGTGCCAGCAGCTCATTATCCTACGAGCAGTACTTC.

The chain has TRBV10-1 and TRBJ1-1; no definite D call. The CDR3 is 13 amino acids. Trimming removed 2 bases at V and 5 bases at J, with 9 bases between. The germline V gene has CDR1 WNHNN and CDR2 SYGVQD (reference sequence). CDR3 coding DNA: TGCGCCAGCAGTGAGAACGTAAGGACTGAAGCTTTCTTT. It specifies CASSENVRTEAFF.

The chain couples TRBV7-9 to TRBJ2-5, with D tentatively TRBD1 (6 bases). This CDR3 region has 14 residues. Trimming stripped 2 bases from V and 2 bases from J, with 9 bases between. The V gene's germline CDR1 is SEHNR and CDR2 FQNEAQ (reference sequence). CDR3 region: CASSLNRDQETQYF. The CDR3 coding sequence is TGTGCCAGCAGCTTAAACAGGGATCAAGAGACCCAGTACTTC.

V gene TRBV2 combines with J gene TRBJ1-5; D is unclear. V was trimmed by 6 bases and J by 0 bases, leaving 12 bases between them. The CDR3 runs 15 residues. The V gene's germline CDR1 is SNHLY and CDR2 FYNNEI. CDR3 region: CASSLDRYSNQPQHF. DNA of the CDR3: TGTGCCAGCAGCCTAGATCGATATAGCAATCAGCCCCAGCATTTT.

V is TRBV29-1 and J is TRBJ1-1, with a possible D match to TRBD1 (5 bases). The V end was cut by 3 bases, the J end by 5 bases, with 10 bases between. CDR1 SQVTM and CDR2 ANQGSEA come from the germline V gene. This CDR3 region has 12 residues. The CDR3 bases are TGCAGCGTTGAGTTGGGGGGGACTGAAGCTTTCTTT. Translating it yields CSVELGGTEAFF.

The chain joins TRBV19 to TRBJ1-5; D ambiguous. The CDR3 has 15 amino acids. The V end lost 3 bases, the J end lost 4 bases, and 13 bases lay between the germline ends. CDR1 is LNHDA, CDR2 SQIVND, per germline (reference sequence). CDR3: CASSIAGDRNQPQHF. The CDR3 nucleotides read TGTGCCAGTAGTATTGCCGGGGATAGGAATCAGCCCCAGCATTTT.

The V and J genes are TRBV9 and TRBJ1-2; possibly TRBD1 for D (5 bases). V gave up 0 bases and J gave up 7 bases, with 19 bases separating them. This CDR3 spans 16 amino acids. Germline V gene lookup returns CDR1 SGDLS and CDR2 YYNGEE. The CDR3: CASSVEGGHRGSGYTF. CDR3 in DNA: TGTGCCAGCAGCGTAGAAGGAGGACACCGGGGGAGTGGCTACACCTTC. Full variable domain (remainder filled in from reference TRBV9 and TRBJ1-2): DSGVTQTPKHLITATGQRVTLRCSPRSGDLSVYWYQQSLDQGLQFLIQYYNGEERAKGNILERFSAQQFPDLHSELNLSSLELGDSALYFCASSVEGGHRGSGYTFGSGTRLTVV.

V and J are TRBV19 and TRBJ1-1; D is uncertain. V lost 3 bases, J lost 5 bases, and 7 bases lay in between. The CDR3 has 12 residues. Germline V gene sequence: CDR1 LNHDA, CDR2 SQIVND (reference sequence). The CDR3 here is CASSISWTEAFF. In DNA form, the CDR3 reads TGTGCCAGTAGTATCAGCTGGACTGAAGCTTTCTTT. The whole variable domain, remainder taken from reference TRBV19 and TRBJ1-1, is DGGITQSPKYLFRKEGQNVTLSCEQNLNHDAMYWYRQDPGQGLRLIYYSQIVNDFQKGDIAEGYSVSREKKESFPLTVTSAQKNPTAFYLCASSISWTEAFFGQGTRLTVV.

This clone has a handful of counts. Germline and junction disagree at one end, which may indicate a read error. This chain links TRBV28 with TRBJ1-2; no clear D. The V gene's germline CDR1 is MDHEN and CDR2 SYDVKM. The CDR3 totals 12 residues. CDR3 DNA sequence: TGTGCCAGTTGTTCGACTAATTATGGCTACACCTTC. Protein sequence: CASCSTNYGYTF.

This clone was seen more than once but under ten times. The chain is built from TRBV10-2 and TRBJ2-1, with D perhaps given as TRBD1 or TRBD2 (5 bases each). Germline assignment: CDR1 WSHSY and CDR2 SAAADI. V dropped 3 bases and J dropped 7 bases, with 16 bases sitting between them. CDR3 length: 15 amino acids. Written as DNA, the CDR3 is TGCGCCAGCAGTGACGGGACGGGATTGGTGAATGAGCAGTTCTTC. Residues: CASSDGTGLVNEQFF.